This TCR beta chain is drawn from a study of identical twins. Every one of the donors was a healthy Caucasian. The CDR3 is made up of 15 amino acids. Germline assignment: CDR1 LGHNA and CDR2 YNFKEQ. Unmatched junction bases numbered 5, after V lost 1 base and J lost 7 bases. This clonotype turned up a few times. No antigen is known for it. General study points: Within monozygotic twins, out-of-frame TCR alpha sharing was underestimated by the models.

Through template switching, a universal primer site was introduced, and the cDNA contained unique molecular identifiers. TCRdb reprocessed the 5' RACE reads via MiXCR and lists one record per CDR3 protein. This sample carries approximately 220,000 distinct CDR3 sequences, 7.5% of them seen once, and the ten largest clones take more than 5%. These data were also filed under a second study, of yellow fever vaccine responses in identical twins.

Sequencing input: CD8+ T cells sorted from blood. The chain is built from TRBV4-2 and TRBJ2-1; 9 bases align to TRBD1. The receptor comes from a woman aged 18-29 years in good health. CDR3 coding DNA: TGTGCCAGCAGCCAAGCTCCCGGGACAGGGAATGAGCAGTTCTTC. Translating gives CASSQAPGTGNEQFF.